This T cell receptor beta chain appears in the sequencing data of a study of blood T cell repertoires in COVID-19. Study context: Samples came from the United States, Italy and Spain, spanning acute and convalescent COVID-19. T cells, B-cell-depleted T cells, or PBMCs supplied cDNA or gDNA.

In the authors' workflow: Estimates of nucleated cell counts were drawn from the amplification of reference gene primers. Clones were sequenced by immunoSEQ multiplex PCR, and TCRdb holds only the in-frame ones, with some missing. V and J calls and clone size are as listed in that table; D and trimming were resolved from the DNA. The table lists 40,000 or so clones, around 90% of them singletons, with 15% to 17% in the top ten. The sample taken for sequencing was peripheral blood. The source is a woman in her thirties in a cohort sampled during active COVID-19.

CDR3 in DNA: TGTGCCAGCTCACCAGGACAGGGGGCTAGTCAGCCCCAGCATTTT. Its protein product is CASSPGQGASQPQHF. The rearrangement uses TRBV18 and TRBJ1-5, with TRBD1 matching over 11 bases. The CDR3 has 15 residues. Germline V gene lookup returns CDR1 KGHSH and CDR2 LQKENI. The V segment lost 2 bases and the J segment 6 bases; nucleotides outside the gene matches: 3.